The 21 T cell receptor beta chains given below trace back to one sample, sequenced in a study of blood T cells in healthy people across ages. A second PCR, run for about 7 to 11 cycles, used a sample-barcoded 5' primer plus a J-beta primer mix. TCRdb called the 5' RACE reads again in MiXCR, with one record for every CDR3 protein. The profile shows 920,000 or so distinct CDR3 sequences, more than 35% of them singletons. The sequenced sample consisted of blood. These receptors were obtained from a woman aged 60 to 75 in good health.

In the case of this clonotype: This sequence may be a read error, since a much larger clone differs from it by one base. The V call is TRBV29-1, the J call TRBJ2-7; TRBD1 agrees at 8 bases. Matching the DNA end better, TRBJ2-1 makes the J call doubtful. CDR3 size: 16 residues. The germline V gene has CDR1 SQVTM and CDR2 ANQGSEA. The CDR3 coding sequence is TGCAGCGCTTGGGGCAGGGGGCTCTCTACGGGGAATGAGCAGTTCTTC. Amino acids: CSAWGRGLSTGNEQFF.

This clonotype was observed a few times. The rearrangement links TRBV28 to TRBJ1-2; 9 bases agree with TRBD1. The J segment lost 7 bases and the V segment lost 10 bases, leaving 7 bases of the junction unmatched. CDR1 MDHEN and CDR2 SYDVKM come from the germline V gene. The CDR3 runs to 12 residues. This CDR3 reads CATGQGFGGYTF. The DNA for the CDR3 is TGTGCCACTGGACAGGGGTTTGGTGGCTACACCTTC.

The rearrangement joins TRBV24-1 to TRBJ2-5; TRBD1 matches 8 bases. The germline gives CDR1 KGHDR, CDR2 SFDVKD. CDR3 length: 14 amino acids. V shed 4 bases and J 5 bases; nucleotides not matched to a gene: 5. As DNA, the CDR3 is TGTGCCACCAGTGACCCGGACAGGGCGGAGACCCAGTACTTC. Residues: CATSDPDRAETQYF.

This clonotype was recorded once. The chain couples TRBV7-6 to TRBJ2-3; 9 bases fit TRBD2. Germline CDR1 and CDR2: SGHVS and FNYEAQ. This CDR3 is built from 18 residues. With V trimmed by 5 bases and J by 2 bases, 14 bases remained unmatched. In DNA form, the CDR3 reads TGTGCCAGCAGCCCGAAGGTCTTAGCGGGAGTGAACACAGATACGCAGTATTTT. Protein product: CASSPKVLAGVNTDTQYF.

The CDR3 nucleotides read TGTGCCACCAAAGGACAGGCTGATATCTATGGCTACACCTTC. It encodes CATKGQADIYGYTF. The chain couples TRBV27 to TRBJ1-2; TRBD1 aligns across 7 bases. The V gene end was trimmed by 10 bases and the J gene end by 4 bases; junction bases not matched to a gene: 12. This CDR3 comprises 14 residues. Germline CDR1 MNHEY, CDR2 SMNVEV (reference sequence).

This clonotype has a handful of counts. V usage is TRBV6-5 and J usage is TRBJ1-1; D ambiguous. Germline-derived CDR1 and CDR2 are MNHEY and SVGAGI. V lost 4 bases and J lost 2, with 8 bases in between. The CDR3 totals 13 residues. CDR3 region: CASSSRLNTEAFF. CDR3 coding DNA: TGTGCCAGCAGTTCGCGACTTAACACTGAAGCTTTCTTT.

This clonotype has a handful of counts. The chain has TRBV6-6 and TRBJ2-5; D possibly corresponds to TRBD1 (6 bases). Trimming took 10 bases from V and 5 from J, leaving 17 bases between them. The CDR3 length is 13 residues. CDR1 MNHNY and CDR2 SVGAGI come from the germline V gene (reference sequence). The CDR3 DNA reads TGTGCCACCCTAGACAGGCTGTGGGAGACCCAGTACTTC. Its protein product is CATLDRLWETQYF.

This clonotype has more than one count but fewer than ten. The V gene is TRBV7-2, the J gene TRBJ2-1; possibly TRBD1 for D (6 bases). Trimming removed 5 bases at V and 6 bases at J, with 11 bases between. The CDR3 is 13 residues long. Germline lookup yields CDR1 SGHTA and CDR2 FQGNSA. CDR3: CASSLGTLNEQFF. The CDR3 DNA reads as TGTGCCAGCAGCCTCGGGACACTCAATGAGCAGTTCTTC. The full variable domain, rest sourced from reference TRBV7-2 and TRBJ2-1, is GAGVSQSPSNKVTEKGKDVELRCDPISGHTALYWYRQSLGQGLEFLIYFQGNSAPDKSGLPSDRFSAERTGGSVSTLTIQRTQQEDSAVYLCASSLGTLNEQFFGPGTRLTVL.

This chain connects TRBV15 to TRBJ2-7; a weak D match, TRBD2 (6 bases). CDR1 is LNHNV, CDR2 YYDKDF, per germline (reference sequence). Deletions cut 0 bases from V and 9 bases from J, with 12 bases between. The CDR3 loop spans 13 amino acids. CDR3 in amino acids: CATSRDGIGGQYF. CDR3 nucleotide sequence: TGTGCCACCAGCAGAGATGGGATCGGGGGGCAGTACTTC.

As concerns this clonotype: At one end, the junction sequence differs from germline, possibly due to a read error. The CDR3 reads CVSSSGTSVYTSYNEQFF. DNA for the CDR3: TGTGTCAGCAGCTCGGGGACTAGCGTATACACATCCTACAATGAGCAGTTCTTC. V is TRBV11-1 and J is TRBJ2-1; 10 bases are shared with TRBD2. The germline V gene has CDR1 SGHAT and CDR2 FQDESV (reference sequence). The CDR3 has 18 amino acids.

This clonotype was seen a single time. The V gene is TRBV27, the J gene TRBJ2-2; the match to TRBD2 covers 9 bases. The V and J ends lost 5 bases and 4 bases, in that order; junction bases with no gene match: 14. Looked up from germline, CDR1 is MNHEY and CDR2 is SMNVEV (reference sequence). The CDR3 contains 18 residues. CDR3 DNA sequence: TGTGCCAGCAGTATAGAGCAGTTAGCGGGAGTGACCACCGGGGAGCTGTTTTTT. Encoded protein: CASSIEQLAGVTTGELFF.

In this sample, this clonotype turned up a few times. The CDR3 here is CASSFWRTQYF. The DNA for the CDR3 is TGTGCCAGCAGCTTCTGGCGGACCCAGTACTTC. This sequence joins TRBV11-3 and TRBJ2-5; unclear D gene. Deletions cut 3 bases from V and 7 bases from J, with 6 bases between. CDR3 size: 11 residues. Germline V CDR1 and CDR2: SGHNT, YENEEA.

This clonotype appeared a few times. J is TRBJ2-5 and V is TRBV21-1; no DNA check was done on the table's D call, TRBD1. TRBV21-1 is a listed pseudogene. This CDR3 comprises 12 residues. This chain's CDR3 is CASSAAIGTEYF. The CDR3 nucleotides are TGTGCCAGCAGCGCAGCAATCGGGACAGAGTACTTC.

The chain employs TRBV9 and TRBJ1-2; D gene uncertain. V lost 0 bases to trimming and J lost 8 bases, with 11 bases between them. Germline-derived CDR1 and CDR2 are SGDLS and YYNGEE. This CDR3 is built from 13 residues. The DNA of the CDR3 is TGTGCCAGCAGCGTAGAGCTAGGGCAAGGCTACACCTTC. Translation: CASSVELGQGYTF.

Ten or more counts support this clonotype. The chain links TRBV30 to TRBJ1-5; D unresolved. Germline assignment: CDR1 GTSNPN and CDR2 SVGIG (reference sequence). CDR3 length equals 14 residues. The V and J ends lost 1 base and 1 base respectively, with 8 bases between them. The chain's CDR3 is CAWSEGFSNQPQHF. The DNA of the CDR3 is TGTGCCTGGAGTGAAGGGTTCAGCAATCAGCCCCAGCATTTT.

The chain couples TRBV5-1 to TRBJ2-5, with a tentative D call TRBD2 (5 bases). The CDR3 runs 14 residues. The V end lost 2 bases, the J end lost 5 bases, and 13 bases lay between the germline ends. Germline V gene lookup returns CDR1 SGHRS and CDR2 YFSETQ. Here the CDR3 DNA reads TGCGCCAGCAGCTTCGAGGGTTCGGATGAGACCCAGTACTTC. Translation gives CASSFEGSDETQYF. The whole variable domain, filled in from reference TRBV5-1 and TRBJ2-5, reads KAGVTQTPRYLIKTRGQQVTLSCSPISGHRSVSWYQQTPGQGLQFLFEYFSETQRNKGNFPGRFSGRQFSNSRSEMNVSTLELGDSALYLCASSFEGSDETQYFGPGTRLLVL.

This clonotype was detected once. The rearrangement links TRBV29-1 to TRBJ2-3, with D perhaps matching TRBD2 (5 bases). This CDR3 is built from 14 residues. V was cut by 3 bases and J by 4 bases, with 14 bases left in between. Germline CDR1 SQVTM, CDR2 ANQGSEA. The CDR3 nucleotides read TGCAGCGTTGACGGCGGGCGACGGGCAGATACGCAGTATTTT. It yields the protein CSVDGGRRADTQYF.

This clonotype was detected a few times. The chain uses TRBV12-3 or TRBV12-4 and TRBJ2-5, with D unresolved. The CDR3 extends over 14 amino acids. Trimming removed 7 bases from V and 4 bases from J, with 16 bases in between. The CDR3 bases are TGTGCCAGCACCCCTTTATGGTCCCCAGAGACCCAGTACTTC. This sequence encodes CASTPLWSPETQYF.

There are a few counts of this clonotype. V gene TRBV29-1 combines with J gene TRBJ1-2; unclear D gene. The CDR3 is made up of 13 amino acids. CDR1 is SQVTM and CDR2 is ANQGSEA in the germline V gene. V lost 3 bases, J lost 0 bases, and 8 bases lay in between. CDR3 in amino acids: CSVDGQSNYGYTF. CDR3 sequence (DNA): TGCAGCGTTGATGGTCAATCTAACTATGGCTACACCTTC. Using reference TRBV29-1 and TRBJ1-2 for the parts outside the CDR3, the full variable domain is SAVISQKPSRDICQRGTSLTIQCQVDSQVTMMFWYRQQPGQSLTLIATANQGSEATYESGFVIDKFPISRPNLTFSTLTVSNMSPEDSSIYLCSVDGQSNYGYTFGSGTRLTVV.

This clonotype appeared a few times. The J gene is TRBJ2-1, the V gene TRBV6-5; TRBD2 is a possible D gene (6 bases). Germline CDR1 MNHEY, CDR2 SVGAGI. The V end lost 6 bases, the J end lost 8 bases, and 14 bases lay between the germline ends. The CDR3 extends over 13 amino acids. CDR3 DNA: TGTGCCAGCAGCCCGGGACTCAGTTATGAGCAGTTCTTC. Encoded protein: CASSPGLSYEQFF.

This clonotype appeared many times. The CDR3 protein is CASSSGQGNSPLHF. In DNA form, the CDR3 reads TGTGCCAGCAGCTCGGGACAGGGGAATTCACCCCTCCACTTT. This sequence joins TRBV6-2 or TRBV6-3 and TRBJ1-6; 10 bases map to TRBD1. V was clipped by 6 bases and J by 7 bases; unmatched bases: 3. This CDR3 is 14 amino acids long. Germline V gives CDR1 MNHEY, CDR2 SVGEGT.